Listed here is a single T cell receptor beta chain. Germline CDR1 and CDR2: SGHDN and FVKESK. This CDR3 is built from 13 residues. The germline V and J ends were trimmed by 1 base and 6 bases, with 9 bases remaining between them. The data originate from a study of Ad26.COV2.S vaccination and SARS-CoV-2 variants. As to treatment: about 20 received Ad26.COV2.S at low or high dose, single or two shots; roughly 5 received placebo; per-sample allocation not given. After the first vaccine or placebo injection, samples were drawn on day 63. An adult aged 18-55 years in Boston served as the donor. Only in-frame clones appear in the TCRdb table, and some are missing; sequencing was by immunoSEQ multiplex PCR. The sample holds a few hundred thousand clones, about nine tenths seen once.

The chain combines TRBV14 with TRBJ1-1; D ambiguous. This clonotype was sampled from a person between 18 and 60 years old who received the Ad26.COV2.S COVID-19 vaccine or a placebo. Sequencing used peripheral blood, obtained in a trial of Ad26.COV2.S vaccine versus placebo. The CDR3: CASSQGVSPEAFF. The CDR3 DNA follows: TGTGCCAGCAGCCAAGGAGTCAGCCCTGAAGCTTTCTTT.